This T cell receptor beta chain was sequenced in a study of blood T cells in healthy people across ages. Then a second PCR, running roughly 7 to 11 cycles, was carried out with a sample-barcoded 5' primer and a J-beta primer mix. TCRdb fed the 5' RACE reads into MiXCR, producing one record per CDR3 protein. The repertoire consists of about 1 million distinct CDR3 sequences, with less than 50% occurring once and the leading ten covering approximately 20%. Extraction of total RNA produced a minimum of 5 micrograms from each sample. General observations from the study: TCR beta diversity correlated strongly with naive T cell percentage. Unknown donor CMV status possibly confounded expanded clonotype changes. Compared with aged donors, long-lived donors showed fewer expanded clones, suggesting selection.

In the case of this clonotype: Its matching antigen is unknown.

Sequencing was carried out using blood. This clonotype was obtained from a woman aged 55-69 years in good health.

The CDR3 coding sequence is TGTGCCAGCAGCGAGAGAATAGGGACAGGGGTCCAAGAGACCCAGTACTTC. Its protein product is CASSERIGTGVQETQYF. This chain connects TRBV9 to TRBJ2-5; 10 nucleotides align to TRBD1. This CDR3 region has 17 residues. Per germline, CDR1 SGDLS and CDR2 YYNGEE. With V trimmed by 3 bases and J by 1 base, 9 bases remained unmatched.